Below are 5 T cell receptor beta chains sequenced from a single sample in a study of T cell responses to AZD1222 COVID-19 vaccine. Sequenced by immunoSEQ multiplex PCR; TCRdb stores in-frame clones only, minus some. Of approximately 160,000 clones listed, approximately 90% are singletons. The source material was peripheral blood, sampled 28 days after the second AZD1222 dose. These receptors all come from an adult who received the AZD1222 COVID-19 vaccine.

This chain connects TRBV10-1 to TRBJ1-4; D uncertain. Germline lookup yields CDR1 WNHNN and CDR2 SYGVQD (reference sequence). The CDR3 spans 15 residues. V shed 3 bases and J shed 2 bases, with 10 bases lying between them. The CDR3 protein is CASSEGRTTNEKLFF. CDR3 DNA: TGCGCCAGCAGTGAAGGAAGGACGACTAATGAAAAACTGTTTTTT.

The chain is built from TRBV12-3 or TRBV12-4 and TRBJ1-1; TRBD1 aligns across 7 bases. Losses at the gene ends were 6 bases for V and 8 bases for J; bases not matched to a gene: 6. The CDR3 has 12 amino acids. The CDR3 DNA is TGTGCCAGCAGCTTCCCGACAGGGGAAGCTTTCTTT. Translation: CASSFPTGEAFF.

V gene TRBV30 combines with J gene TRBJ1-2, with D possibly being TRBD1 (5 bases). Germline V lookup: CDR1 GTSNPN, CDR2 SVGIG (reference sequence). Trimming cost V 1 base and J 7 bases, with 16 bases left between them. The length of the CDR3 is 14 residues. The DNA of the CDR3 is TGTGCCTGGAGTGAGGGCAGGGTCGTTTCTGGCTACACCTTC. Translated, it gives CAWSEGRVVSGYTF.

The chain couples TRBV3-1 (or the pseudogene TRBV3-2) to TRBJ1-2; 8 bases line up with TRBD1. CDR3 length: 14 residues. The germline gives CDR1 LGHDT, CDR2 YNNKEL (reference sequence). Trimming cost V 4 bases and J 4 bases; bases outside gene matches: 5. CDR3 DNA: TGTGCCAGCAGCCTCCAGGGGGCTGGCTATGGCTACACCTTC. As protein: CASSLQGAGYGYTF.

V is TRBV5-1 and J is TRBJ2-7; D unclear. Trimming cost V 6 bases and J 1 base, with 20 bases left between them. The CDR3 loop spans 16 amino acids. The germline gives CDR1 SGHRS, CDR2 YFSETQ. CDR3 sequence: CASTLGSSAYSYEQYF. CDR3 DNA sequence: TGCGCCAGCACCTTAGGTTCCAGTGCTTATTCCTACGAGCAGTACTTC.